The present TCR beta chain was sequenced within a study of T cells in localized non-small cell lung cancer. The CDR3 has 15 residues. Unmatched junction bases numbered 7, after V lost 4 bases and J lost 5 bases. The germline CDR1 and CDR2 sequences are MNHGY and SAAAGT. General study results and limits: Greater T cell density in blood accompanied longer overall survival. Appearing in adjacent lung were a median roughly 60 of the top 100 tumor clones. Uninvolved adjacent lung showed higher T cell clonality than tumor. Heterogeneity remains possible because sequencing was limited to only one tumor region.

By share, this clone counts as medium-sized. Antigen unknown. TCRdb keeps only in-frame clones here, not all; method: immunoSEQ multiplex PCR. The table includes thousands of clones, more than 20% detected once. This sequence originates from a man aged 40-75 years with stage II lung adenocarcinoma. Sample: lung tumor tissue, taken before any cancer treatment. The chain uses TRBV6-8 and TRBJ2-7; TRBD2 matches at 11 bases. Here the CDR3 DNA reads TGTGCCAGCAGTTCCACTAGCGGGAGTAGTGACGAGCAGTACTTC. It yields the protein CASSSTSGSSDEQYF.